This TCR beta chain comes out of a study of CD8+ T cells in alopecia areata. Study-wide context: Among treated patients, oral tofacitinib was administered at 5 to 10 mg twice daily.

This clone was seen a handful of times. Treatment defined: oral pan-JAK inhibitor, 5-10 mg twice daily. Extracted RNA was reverse transcribed into cDNA, the sequencing template. Assay used: immunoSEQ multiplex PCR; TCRdb lists only in-frame clones, some missing. The sample carries roughly 190,000 clones, 60% recorded once. Germline V CDR1 and CDR2: SGHDT, YYEEEE. The CDR3 runs 16 residues. The V segment lost 2 bases and the J segment 5 bases; nucleotides outside the gene matches: 7. The chain carries TRBV5-6 and TRBJ2-1; 10 bases map to TRBD2. This clonotype was sampled from a human donor with alopecia areata. The sequencing used CD4+ T cells sorted from blood, collected at week 4, from a patient treated with tofacitinib. In DNA form, the CDR3 reads TGTGCCAGCAGCTTAATCCTAACTAGCGGGGACAATGAGCAGTTCTTC. It encodes CASSLILTSGDNEQFF.